The 22 T cell receptor beta chains below were found in one sample sequenced in a study of OX40 agonist ivuxolimab in advanced cancers. Only in-frame clones appear in the TCRdb table, and some are missing; sequencing was by immunoSEQ multiplex PCR. The sample records about 77,000 clones, just under 90% being singletons. Sample: CD4+ or CD8+ T cells sorted from blood, taken in a trial of the OX40 agonist ivuxolimab. Receptors originate from an adult with an advanced solid tumor such as melanoma, head and neck, liver or kidney cancer.

The chain employs TRBV7-8 and TRBJ1-2; D remains ambiguous. The germline CDR1 and CDR2 sequences are SGHVS and FQNEAQ. Trimming left V 4 bases short and J 2 bases short, with 8 bases between. CDR3 length: 13 residues. The CDR3 bases are TGTGCCAGCAGCTACGACGGCAACTATGGCTACACCTTC. Its translation: CASSYDGNYGYTF.

V and J are TRBV28 and TRBJ1-4, with TRBD1 identical over 7 bases. V gave up 5 bases and J gave up 14 bases; unmatched junction bases: 8. Germline V gene data show CDR1 as MDHEN and CDR2 as SYDVKM. CDR3 length: 12 amino acids. CDR3 bases: TGTGCCAGCAGTCCCAGGGACAGTTACCTGTTTTTT. It encodes CASSPRDSYLFF. Combining the CDR3 with reference TRBV28 and TRBJ1-4 gives the whole variable domain DVKVTQSSRYLVKRTGEKVFLECVQDMDHENMFWYRQDPGLGLRLIYFSYDVKMKEKGDIPEGYSVSREKKERFSLILESASTNQTSMYLCASSPRDSYLFFGSGTQLSVL.

This clone has just a few counts. The J gene is TRBJ1-1, the V gene TRBV10-3; possibly TRBD1 for D (6 bases). This CDR3 comprises 13 residues. V lost 11 bases, J lost 0 bases, and 13 bases lay in between. CDR1 and CDR2 from the germline V gene are ENHRY and SYGVKD. CDR3 protein: CALRRDMNTEAFF. The CDR3 region has the DNA TGTGCCCTTAGGCGGGACATGAACACTGAAGCTTTCTTT.

The chain links TRBV5-1 to TRBJ2-3, with no clear D. CDR1 and CDR2 (germline): SGHRS, YFSETQ. This CDR3 comprises 17 residues. V was shortened by 0 bases and J by 0 bases, with 14 bases between the two germline ends. The CDR3 sequence: CASSLAIGLSSTDTQYF. The CDR3 DNA reads TGCGCCAGCAGCTTGGCGATAGGTCTCTCTAGCACAGATACGCAGTATTTT. Complete variable domain (other parts from reference TRBV5-1 and TRBJ2-3): KAGVTQTPRYLIKTRGQQVTLSCSPISGHRSVSWYQQTPGQGLQFLFEYFSETQRNKGNFPGRFSGRQFSNSRSEMNVSTLELGDSALYLCASSLAIGLSSTDTQYFGPGTRLTVL.

This chain connects TRBV14 to TRBJ2-2; the D call may be TRBD1 or TRBD2 (5 bases each). The ends were cut back, 6 bases at V and 6 bases at J, with 17 bases in the middle. Germline CDR1 SGHDN, CDR2 FVKESK. There are 15 residues in the CDR3. CDR3 in amino acids: CASRPAGTAAGELFF. CDR3 nucleotides: TGTGCCAGCAGACCCGCCGGGACCGCCGCCGGGGAGCTGTTTTTT.

The rearrangement uses TRBV18 and TRBJ1-6; D not resolved. CDR1 and CDR2 from the germline V gene are KGHSH and LQKENI. Trimming took off 4 bases at V and 5 bases at J, with 15 bases between the two ends. There are 16 residues in the CDR3. Here the CDR3 DNA reads TGTGCCAGCTCACTCTCCAGCAGCCTAAATAATTCACCCCTCCACTTT. It specifies CASSLSSSLNNSPLHF.

The rearrangement uses TRBV5-1 and TRBJ1-3; D is uncertain. Trimming stripped 4 bases from V and 0 bases from J, with 11 bases between. This CDR3 has 15 amino acids. The V gene's germline CDR1 is SGHRS and CDR2 YFSETQ. The CDR3 is CASSEGSGSGNTIYF. The CDR3 nucleotides are TGCGCCAGCAGCGAGGGATCGGGCTCTGGAAACACCATATATTTT.

The chain joins TRBV18 to TRBJ1-1; D remains unclear. Germline V gives CDR1 KGHSH, CDR2 LQKENI. V lost 5 bases, J lost 2 bases, and 9 bases lay in between. The CDR3 runs 13 residues. Here the CDR3 DNA reads TGTGCCAGCTCAGGGGATGGAAACACTGAAGCTTTCTTT. It is translated as CASSGDGNTEAFF.

The chain combines TRBV30 with TRBJ2-7; 8 bases are a match to TRBD1. From germline, CDR1 is GTSNPN and CDR2 SVGIG (reference sequence). The CDR3 is 14 amino acids. V shed 0 bases, J shed 4 bases, and the junction held 5 bases outside the gene matches. CDR3 nucleotide sequence: TGTGCCTGGAGTGTACAGGGGGGAGGTTACGAGCAGTACTTC. Translating it yields CAWSVQGGGYEQYF. The variable domain in full, with the rest retrieved from reference TRBV30 and TRBJ2-7, is SQTIHQWPATLVQPVGSPLSLECTVEGTSNPNLYWYRQAAGRGLQLLFYSVGIGQISSEVPQNLSASRPQDRQFILSSKKLLLSDSGFYLCAWSVQGGGYEQYFGPGTRLTVT.

The chain carries TRBV10-3 and TRBJ1-1; a weak D match, TRBD1 (5 bases). This CDR3 comprises 13 residues. CDR1 ENHRY and CDR2 SYGVKD come from the germline V gene. V was clipped by 5 bases and J by 5 bases, with 12 bases between them. CDR3 sequence reads: CAISWGEGTEAFF. The CDR3 DNA is TGTGCCATCAGTTGGGGGGAAGGAACTGAAGCTTTCTTT.

The gene calls are TRBV6-6 and TRBJ2-7; tentative D call: TRBD1 (6 bases). V lost 8 bases and J lost 6, with 26 bases in between. The CDR3 has 16 residues. Per germline, CDR1 MNHNY and CDR2 SVGAGI (reference sequence). DNA for the CDR3: TGTGCCAGCCGACCCGGGACACCCGTTTTGGGGAGCGAGCAGTACTTC. Its translation is CASRPGTPVLGSEQYF.

V gene TRBV5-4 combines with J gene TRBJ2-3; D possibly corresponds to TRBD1 (7 bases). Per germline, CDR1 SGHNT and CDR2 YYREEE (reference sequence). V lost 4 bases and J 6 bases, leaving 18 bases between the germline ends. This CDR3 comprises 15 residues. For the CDR3, the DNA is TGTGCCAGCAGCCGCCCCGACGCAGGGGGGGATACGCAGTATTTT. Its translation is CASSRPDAGGDTQYF.

The rearrangement links TRBV7-2 to TRBJ2-1; the D gene could be TRBD1 or TRBD2 (5 bases each). The CDR3 spans 13 residues. The V and J ends lost 4 bases and 12 bases respectively, with 16 bases between them. Germline lookup yields CDR1 SGHTA and CDR2 FQGNSA. CDR3 coding DNA: TGTGCCAGCAGCTCCACCCCGGGGACCGGGCAGTTCTTC. Its translation is CASSSTPGTGQFF.

CDR3 nucleotide sequence: TGTGCCAGCAGCTTAGAAATAGGGAGTGAAGCTTTCTTT. Protein product: CASSLEIGSEAFF. The chain uses TRBV7-8 and TRBJ1-1; D is unresolved. In germline, CDR1 is SGHVS, CDR2 FQNEAQ. Trimming cost V 1 base and J 7 bases, with 10 bases left between them. This CDR3 is 13 amino acids long.

This clone was recorded a few times. The rearrangement joins TRBV5-6 to TRBJ2-5, with no clear D. Germline V gene data show CDR1 as SGHDT and CDR2 as YYEEEE. V lost 0 bases, J lost 5 bases, and 8 bases lay in between. The CDR3 has 13 residues. CDR3 loop: CASSLGPMETQYF. The CDR3, as DNA: TGTGCCAGCAGCTTGGGGCCGATGGAGACCCAGTACTTC.

The chain combines TRBV5-1 with TRBJ1-2, with D unclear. V lost 0 bases and J lost 5, with 11 bases in between. The germline V gene encodes CDR1 SGHRS and CDR2 YFSETQ. The CDR3 length is 14 residues. CDR3 region: CASSLEPFEYGYTF. DNA for the CDR3: TGCGCCAGCAGCTTGGAACCCTTTGAGTATGGCTACACCTTC. The complete variable domain, with remaining parts taken from reference TRBV5-1 and TRBJ1-2, reads KAGVTQTPRYLIKTRGQQVTLSCSPISGHRSVSWYQQTPGQGLQFLFEYFSETQRNKGNFPGRFSGRQFSNSRSEMNVSTLELGDSALYLCASSLEPFEYGYTFGSGTRLTVV.

In its sample, this clone was seen a few times. This chain uses TRBV5-1 with TRBJ1-4; no clear D gene. The CDR3 spans 13 residues. V was trimmed by 0 bases and J by 5 bases, leaving 5 bases between them. The V gene's germline CDR1 is SGHRS and CDR2 YFSETQ. The CDR3 region is CASSLGENEKLFF. As DNA, the CDR3 is TGCGCCAGCAGCTTGGGGGAGAATGAAAAACTGTTTTTT.

This sequence joins TRBV5-1 and TRBJ1-1; no clear D gene. The germline CDR1 and CDR2 sequences are SGHRS and YFSETQ. V gave up 0 bases and J gave up 0 bases, with 9 bases separating them. The CDR3 is 15 residues long. The CDR3: CASSLGRLMNTEAFF. As DNA, the CDR3 is TGCGCCAGCAGCTTGGGACGGCTAATGAACACTGAAGCTTTCTTT.

This chain uses TRBV29-1 with TRBJ2-1; 7 bases map to TRBD2. The CDR3 has 11 amino acids. With V trimmed by 5 bases and J by 12 bases, 7 bases remained unmatched. Per germline, CDR1 SQVTM and CDR2 ANQGSEA. The CDR3 reads CSVKWSSGQFF. The CDR3 DNA sequence: TGCAGCGTTAAATGGTCTAGCGGGCAGTTCTTC.

J is TRBJ1-1 and V is TRBV27; D ambiguous. The V gene's germline CDR1 is MNHEY and CDR2 SMNVEV (reference sequence). Between the trimmed V and J ends, which lost 6 bases and 5 bases, there was a span of 16 bases. The CDR3 has 14 amino acids. As DNA, the CDR3 is TGTGCCAGCAGCAGTAGGGCCTTGGGTACTGAAGCTTTCTTT. Protein product: CASSSRALGTEAFF.

V and J are TRBV21-1 and TRBJ1-1. TRBV21-1 counts as a pseudogene. The CDR3 runs 15 residues. CDR3 in amino acids: CATRGKGGVNTEAFF. The CDR3 DNA is TGTGCCACCCGGGGCAAGGGGGGGGTGAACACTGAAGCTTTCTTT.

This clone was counted only a few times. This chain links TRBV27 with TRBJ1-5; D remains unclear. This CDR3 is 13 amino acids long. Germline V gene data show CDR1 as MNHEY and CDR2 as SMNVEV (reference sequence). Trimming removed 4 bases at V and 4 bases at J, with 8 bases between. CDR3 sequence reads: CASSSYDNQPQHF. The CDR3 DNA sequence: TGTGCCAGCAGTTCCTACGATAATCAGCCCCAGCATTTT.